These 3 T cell receptor beta chains came from one sample sequenced in a study of blood T cells in healthy people across ages. A second PCR of roughly 7 to 11 cycles used a sample-barcoded 5' primer and a J-beta primer mix. TCRdb redid the calling of the 5' RACE reads with MiXCR, one entry per CDR3 protein. The top ten clones hold under 30% of a sample with about 580,000 distinct CDR3 sequences, more than 45% of them seen once. Sequenced input: blood. Receptors originate from a man aged 80 or over in good health.

This clonotype was recorded many times. The chain recombines TRBV11-2 with TRBJ2-4; D could derive from TRBD1 or TRBD2 (6 bases each). Trimming shortened V by 3 bases and J by 8 bases, and 14 bases separated the two germline ends. This CDR3 region has 14 residues. Germline CDR1 SGHAT, CDR2 FQNNGV. CDR3 amino acids: CASSLEGGADIQYF. The CDR3 nucleotides read TGTGCCAGCAGCTTGGAGGGGGGCGCGGACATTCAGTACTTC.

This clonotype was seen more than once but under ten times. This chain uses TRBV25-1 with TRBJ2-1, with D possibly TRBD1 on 6 matching bases. This CDR3 has 13 amino acids. V dropped 3 bases and J dropped 11 bases, with 14 bases sitting between them. Germline CDR1 reads MGHDK; CDR2 reads SYGVNS. DNA of the CDR3: TGTGCCAGCAGTGACACAAGTCAGGGGAAGCAGTTCTTC. Encoded protein: CASSDTSQGKQFF.

The chain couples TRBV20-1 to TRBJ1-4; 8 bases agree with TRBD1. Per germline, CDR1 DFQATT and CDR2 SNEGSKA (reference sequence). Unmatched junction bases numbered 3, after V lost 6 bases and J lost 3 bases. The CDR3 runs to 13 residues. The CDR3 protein is CSARTGPNEKLFF. Here the CDR3 DNA reads TGCAGTGCCAGGACAGGGCCTAATGAAAAACTGTTTTTT.